This entry concerns a single T cell receptor (beta chain). This receptor's antigen is unknown. Base qualities were left out, and no much larger clone turns up one base away. This sample was taken from a study of human T cells and chemical hapten exposure (dated by TCRdb to the early 2020s). Background for the entire study: For sensitization, 2% DPC in acetone was applied to a 2 cm by 2 cm area of upper inner arm skin. The libraries were sequenced as a pool, and the TCR yield per sample differed mostly because of small variations in library volumes within the pool. For TCR sequencing, blood came from about 29 alopecia patients at anywhere from one to four time points (pre-sensitization, 2, 6 and 24 weeks). Blood samples were taken from patients before sensitization (week 0) and at 2, 6 and about 24 weeks after DPC sensitization. Most of the patients in the cohort were female, and the cohort covered alopecia areata with under or over 50% scalp involvement, alopecia totalis and alopecia universalis. Patch testing was performed on the upper back with Finn chambers containing 0.01% DPC, and the patch tests were scored after 6 days according to International Contact Dermatitis Research Group standards. The study tracked peripheral blood TCR repertoire changes in vivo during primary and secondary sensitization to the hapten diphenylcyclopropenone (DPC) in alopecia patients. Throughout the study period of around 25 weeks, patients also received therapeutic DPC doses to the scalp every week.

The sample's time point label, decoded: patch test 1, 2 weeks after DPC sensitization. In light of the paper, this sample's treatment or condition label describes: therapeutic diphenylcyclopropenone sensitization with weekly scalp DPC. At every patch-test visit, the blood draw took place before the patch test was put on. Eligible patients were aged 18 to 70, diagnosed with alopecia, deemed suitable for DPC therapy, and excluded if pregnant. Unfractionated whole blood was collected in Tempus Blood RNA tubes, and total RNA was extracted from that blood. Reading from cysteine to phenylalanine, the CDR3 counts 13 amino acids. CDR3 DNA only is kept here, 39 bases in frame from base 1. Deletion took 4 bases off V and 8 bases off J, with a span of 13 bases between the germline ends. According to the germline V gene, CDR1 reads SGHDT and CDR2 reads YYEEEE. The receptor library was made with RACE. The data were produced on a NextSeq 500. During library preparation, unique molecular identifiers were attached to individual cDNA molecules so that TCRs could be counted in a quantitative, reproducible way. From each blood RNA sample, both TCR alpha and TCR beta chains were sequenced. In the source study's methods: Samples had a median of about 96,000 TCRs, with a range from about 23,224 to 700,000. V, J and CDR3 annotation of the TCR reads was performed with the Decombinator software suite. For the PS versus PT1 abundance plots, all samples were subsampled to the same number of TCRs (28,000). Expanded TCRs were defined as absent before sensitization and observed at least eight times at the 2-week time point. The public reads were reprocessed in TCRdb via fastp at Q25 and MiXCR, keeping in-frame beta chains. For every CDR3 protein sequence, its rows merge into one entry that carries the most common genes and DNA. The V and J calls and clone size are TCRdb's, not the authors'. The sample data list approximately 82,000 distinct CDR3 sequences, and over 9.5% of these were observed just once. In total, the top ten clones hold about 2.4% of the sample.

What the authors observed across the whole study: Because all patients had alopecia, a presumed autoimmune disease, the immune response of the patients might differ from that of healthy individuals. Repeated subsampling changed both the strength of the expansion versus patch-test correlation and the threshold at which the correlation became significant. Patch test score correlated positively with the number of PT1 expanded TCRs, reaching significance at thresholds 8, 16 and 32 but not at 4. DPC sensitization did not change the number of TCRs with a frequency above 1 in 1000, and there was no evidence of changes in global repertoire structure. Significantly more large CDR3 similarity clusters were formed by expanded TCRs than by pre-sensitization or healthy control sets, consistent with antigen-driven responses.

Sequenced material: whole blood, taken in connection with sensitization to the hapten diphenylcyclopropenone (DPC). The rearrangement joined TRBV5-6 to TRBJ2-4, with the D gene too uncertain to name. The clonotype was recovered from a man aged 35-49 years with alopecia areata. Some clones in this sample may be carry-over from other donors' samples. The CDR3 protein sequence reads: CASSMEITDIQYF. The nucleotide sequence is given as TGTGCCAGCAGCATGGAAATTACAGACATTCAGTACTTC.